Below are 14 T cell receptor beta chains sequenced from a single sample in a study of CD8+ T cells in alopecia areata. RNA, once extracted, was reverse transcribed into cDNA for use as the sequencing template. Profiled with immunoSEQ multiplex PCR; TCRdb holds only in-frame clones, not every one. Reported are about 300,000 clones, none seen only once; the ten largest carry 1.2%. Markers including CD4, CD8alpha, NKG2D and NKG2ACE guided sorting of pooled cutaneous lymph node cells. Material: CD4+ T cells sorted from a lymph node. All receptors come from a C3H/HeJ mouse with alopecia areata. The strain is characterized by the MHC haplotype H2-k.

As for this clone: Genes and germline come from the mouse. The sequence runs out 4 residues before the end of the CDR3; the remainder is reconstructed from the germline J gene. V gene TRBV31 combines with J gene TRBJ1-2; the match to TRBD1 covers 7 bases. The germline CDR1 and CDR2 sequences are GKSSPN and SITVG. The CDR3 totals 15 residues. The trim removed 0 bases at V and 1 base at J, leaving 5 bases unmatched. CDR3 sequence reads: CAWSLSGTVNSDYTF. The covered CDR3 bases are TGTGCCTGGAGTCTAAGCGGGACAGTAAACTCC.

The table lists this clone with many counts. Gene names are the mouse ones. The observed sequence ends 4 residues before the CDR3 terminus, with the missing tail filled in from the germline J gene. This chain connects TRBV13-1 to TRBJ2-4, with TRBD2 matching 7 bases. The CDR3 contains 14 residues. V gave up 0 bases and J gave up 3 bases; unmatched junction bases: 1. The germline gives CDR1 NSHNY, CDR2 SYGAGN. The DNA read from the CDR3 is TGTGCCAGCAGTGATGCGACTGGGCAAAAC. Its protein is CASSDATGQN. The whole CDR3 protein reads CASSDATGQNTLYF.

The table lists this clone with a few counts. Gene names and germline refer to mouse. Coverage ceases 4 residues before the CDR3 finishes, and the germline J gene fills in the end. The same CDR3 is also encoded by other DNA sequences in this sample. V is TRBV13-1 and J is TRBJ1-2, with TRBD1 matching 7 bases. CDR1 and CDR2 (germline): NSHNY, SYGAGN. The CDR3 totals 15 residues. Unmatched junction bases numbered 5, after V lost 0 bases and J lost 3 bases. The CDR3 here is CASSDADREDSDYTF. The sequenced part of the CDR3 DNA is TGTGCCAGCAGTGATGCTGACAGGGAGGACTCC.

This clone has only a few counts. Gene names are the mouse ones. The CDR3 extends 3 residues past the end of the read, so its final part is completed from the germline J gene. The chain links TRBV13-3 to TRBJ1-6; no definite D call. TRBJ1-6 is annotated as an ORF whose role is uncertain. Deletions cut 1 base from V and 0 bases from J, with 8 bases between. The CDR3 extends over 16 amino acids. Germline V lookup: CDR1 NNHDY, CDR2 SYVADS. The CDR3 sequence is CASSDRQISYNSPLYF. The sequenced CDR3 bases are TGTGCCAGCAGTGATCGACAAATTTCCTATAATTCGCCC.

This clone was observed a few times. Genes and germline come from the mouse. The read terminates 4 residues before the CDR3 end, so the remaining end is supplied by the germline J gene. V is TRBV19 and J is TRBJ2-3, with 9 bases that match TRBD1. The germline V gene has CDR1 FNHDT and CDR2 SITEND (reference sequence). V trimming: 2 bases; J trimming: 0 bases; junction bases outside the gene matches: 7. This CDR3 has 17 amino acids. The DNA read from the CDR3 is TGTGCCAGCAGTATCCTCGGGACAGGGCCTAGTGCAGAA. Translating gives CASSILGTGPSAE. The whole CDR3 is CASSILGTGPSAETLYF. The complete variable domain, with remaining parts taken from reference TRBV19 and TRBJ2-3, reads GGIITQTPKFLIGQEGQKLTLKCQQNFNHDTMYWYRQDSGKGLRLIYYSITENDLQKGDLSEGYDASREKKSSFSLTVTSAQKNEMAVFLCASSILGTGPSAETLYFGSGTRLTVL.

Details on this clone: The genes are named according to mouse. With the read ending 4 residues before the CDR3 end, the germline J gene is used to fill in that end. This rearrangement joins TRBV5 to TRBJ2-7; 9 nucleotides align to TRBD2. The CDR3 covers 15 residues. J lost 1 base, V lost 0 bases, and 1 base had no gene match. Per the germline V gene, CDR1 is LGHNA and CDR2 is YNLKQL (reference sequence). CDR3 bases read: TGTGCCAGCAGCCAAGACGACTGGGGGTCCTAT. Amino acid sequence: CASSQDDWGSY. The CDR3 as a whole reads CASSQDDWGSYEQYF.

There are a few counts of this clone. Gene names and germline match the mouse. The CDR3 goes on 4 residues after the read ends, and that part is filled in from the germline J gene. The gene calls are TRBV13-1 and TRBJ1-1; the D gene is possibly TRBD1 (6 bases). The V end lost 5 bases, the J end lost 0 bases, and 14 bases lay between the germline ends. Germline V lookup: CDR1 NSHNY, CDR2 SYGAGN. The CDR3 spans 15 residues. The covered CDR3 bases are TGTGCCAGCAGGGTTGGACAGCATGCAAACACA. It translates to CASRVGQHANT. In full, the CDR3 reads CASRVGQHANTEVFF.

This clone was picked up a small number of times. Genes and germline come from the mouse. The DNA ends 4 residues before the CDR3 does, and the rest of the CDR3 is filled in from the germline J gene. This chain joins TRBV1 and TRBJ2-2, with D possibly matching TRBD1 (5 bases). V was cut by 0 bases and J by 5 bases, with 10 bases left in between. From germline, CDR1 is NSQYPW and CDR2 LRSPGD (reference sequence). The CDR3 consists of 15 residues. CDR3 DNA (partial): TGCACCTGCAGTGCAGATCAGGGATGGACCGGG. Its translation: CTCSADQGWTG. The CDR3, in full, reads CTCSADQGWTGQLYF.

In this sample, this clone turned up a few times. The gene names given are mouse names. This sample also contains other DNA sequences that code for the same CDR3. The CDR3 spells CASSGPGGSAETLYF. Partial CDR3 DNA: TGTGCCAGCAGTGGTCCTGGGGGGAGTGCAGAA. The chain uses TRBV13-1 and TRBJ2-3, with TRBD2 matching over 8 bases. The CDR3 goes on 4 residues after the read ends, and that part is filled in from the germline J gene. The germline V gene encodes CDR1 NSHNY and CDR2 SYGAGN. This CDR3 has 15 residues. J lost 0 bases, V lost 3 bases, and 3 bases had no gene match.

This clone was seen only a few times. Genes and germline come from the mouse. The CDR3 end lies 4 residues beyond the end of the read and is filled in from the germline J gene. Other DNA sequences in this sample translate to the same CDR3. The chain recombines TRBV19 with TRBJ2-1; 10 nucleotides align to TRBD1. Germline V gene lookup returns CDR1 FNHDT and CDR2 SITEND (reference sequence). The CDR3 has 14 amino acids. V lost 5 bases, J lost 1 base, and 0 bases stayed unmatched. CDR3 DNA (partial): TGTGCCAGCAGGGGACAGGGGAACTATGCT. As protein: CASRGQGNYA. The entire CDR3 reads CASRGQGNYAEQFF.

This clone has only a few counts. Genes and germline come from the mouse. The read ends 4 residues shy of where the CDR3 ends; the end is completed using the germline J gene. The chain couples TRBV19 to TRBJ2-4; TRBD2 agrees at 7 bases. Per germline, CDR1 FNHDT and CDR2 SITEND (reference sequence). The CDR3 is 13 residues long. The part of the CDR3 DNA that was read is TGTGCCAGCAGTCCCCAACTGGGGAAC. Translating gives CASSPQLGN. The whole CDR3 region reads CASSPQLGNTLYF. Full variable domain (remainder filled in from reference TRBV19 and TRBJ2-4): GGIITQTPKFLIGQEGQKLTLKCQQNFNHDTMYWYRQDSGKGLRLIYYSITENDLQKGDLSEGYDASREKKSSFSLTVTSAQKNEMAVFLCASSPQLGNTLYFGAGTRLSVL.

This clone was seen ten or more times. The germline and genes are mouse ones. Partial CDR3 DNA: TGTGCCAGCAGTGTTACAGGGGGAACAAACTCC. Translated, it gives CASSVTGGTNS. The complete CDR3 sequence is CASSVTGGTNSDYTF. The rearrangement joins TRBV13-1 to TRBJ1-2; 8 nucleotides match TRBD1. The read gets to within 4 residues of the CDR3 end, and the germline J gene fills in the rest. V shed 3 bases and J 0 bases; nucleotides not matched to a gene: 4. CDR3 length: 15 amino acids. Germline V CDR1 and CDR2: NSHNY, SYGAGN.

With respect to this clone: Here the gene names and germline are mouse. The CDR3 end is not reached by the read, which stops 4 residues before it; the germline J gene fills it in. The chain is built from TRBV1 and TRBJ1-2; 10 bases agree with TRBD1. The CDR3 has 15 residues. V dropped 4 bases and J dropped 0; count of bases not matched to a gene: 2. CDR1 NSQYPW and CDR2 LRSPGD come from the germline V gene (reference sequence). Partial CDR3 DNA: TGCACCTGCAGTGGACAGGGGGCTCCAAACTCC. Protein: CTCSGQGAPNS. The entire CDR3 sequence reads CTCSGQGAPNSDYTF. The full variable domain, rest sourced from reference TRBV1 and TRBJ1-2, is VTLLEQNPRWRLVPRGQAVNLRCILKNSQYPWMSWYQQDLQKQLQWLFTLRSPGDKEVKSLPGADYLATRVTDTELRLQVANMSQGRTLYCTCSGQGAPNSDYTFGSGTRLLVI.

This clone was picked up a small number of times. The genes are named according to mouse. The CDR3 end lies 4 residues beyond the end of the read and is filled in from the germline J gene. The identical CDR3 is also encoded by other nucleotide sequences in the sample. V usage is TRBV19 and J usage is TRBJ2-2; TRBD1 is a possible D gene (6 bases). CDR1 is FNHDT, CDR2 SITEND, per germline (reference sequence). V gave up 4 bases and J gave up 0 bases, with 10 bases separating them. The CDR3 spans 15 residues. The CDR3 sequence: CASSPGQTNTGQLYF. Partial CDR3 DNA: TGTGCCAGCAGTCCCGGACAGACAAACACCGGG.